This paragraph reports one T cell receptor (beta chain). For every subset, genomic DNA was evenly distributed across several immunoSEQ plates. Using immunoSEQ multiplex PCR, the repertoire was profiled, and TCRdb retains in-frame clones only, with some absent. The repertoire includes roughly 1,000,000 clones, 75% to 80% of them detected once, and 0.55% to 0.7% sits in the top ten. The data were taken from a study of shared clonotypes between healthy human individuals. The specimen was memory CD4+ T cells from PBMCs. Subset noted: CD45RA-negative fraction. The sequence derives from a man aged 18 to 30 in good health. Some clones in this sample may be carry-over from other donors' samples.

DNA of the CDR3: TGCGCCAGCAGCAGGGGAAGAAACCAGCCCCAGCATTTT. Residues: CASSRGRNQPQHF. The chain combines TRBV5-1 with TRBJ1-5, with TRBD1 as a possible D gene (5 bases). Trimming shortened V by 4 bases and J by 7 bases, and 12 bases separated the two germline ends. Germline assignment: CDR1 SGHRS and CDR2 YFSETQ. This CDR3 comprises 13 residues.